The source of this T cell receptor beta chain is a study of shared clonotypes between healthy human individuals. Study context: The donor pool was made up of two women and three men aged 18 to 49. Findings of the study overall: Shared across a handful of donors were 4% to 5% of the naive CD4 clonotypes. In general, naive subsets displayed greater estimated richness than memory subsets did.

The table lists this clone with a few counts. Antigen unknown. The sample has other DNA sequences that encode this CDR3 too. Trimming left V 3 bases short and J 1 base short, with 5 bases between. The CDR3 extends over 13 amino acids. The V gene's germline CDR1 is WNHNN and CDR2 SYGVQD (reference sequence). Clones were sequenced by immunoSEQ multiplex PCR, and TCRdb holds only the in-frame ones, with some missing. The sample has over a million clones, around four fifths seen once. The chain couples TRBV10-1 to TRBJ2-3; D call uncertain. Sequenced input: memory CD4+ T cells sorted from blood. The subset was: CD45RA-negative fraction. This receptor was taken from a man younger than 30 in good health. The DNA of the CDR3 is TGCGCCAGCAGTGAAGGCGGCACAGATACGCAGTATTTT. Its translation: CASSEGGTDTQYF.